The text below deals with one T cell receptor beta chain. The data derive from a study of blood T cell repertoires in COVID-19. Study at large: The United States, Italy and Spain supplied acute and convalescent COVID-19 samples.

Those who participated ranged in age from 18 to 89 years and resided in about 24 US areas. Clinical histories supplied by participants themselves formed the basis of cohort assignment. CDR3 length equals 15 residues. Trimming took off 3 bases at V and 3 bases at J, with 16 bases between the two ends. Germline CDR1 is SGHRS and CDR2 is YFSETQ. In the source study's methods: From reference gene primer amplification, estimates of nucleated cell counts were derived. The data were produced by immunoSEQ multiplex PCR, yet TCRdb's version contains in-frame clones alone and is incomplete. The V and J calls and the clone size are those of that table, but D and trimming were determined from the DNA. The sample lists 140,000 to 150,000 clones; 75% to 90% were seen once.

The chain has TRBV5-1 and TRBJ2-7; possible D gene TRBD2, 5 bases. The sample was PBMCs or T cells enriched from blood (not recorded which). The sequence came from a middle-aged man who had recovered from COVID-19. The DNA for the CDR3 is TGCGCCAGCAGCTGGGGTATCGGGAAGCGCTACGAGCAGTACGTC. This sequence encodes CASSWGIGKRYEQYV.